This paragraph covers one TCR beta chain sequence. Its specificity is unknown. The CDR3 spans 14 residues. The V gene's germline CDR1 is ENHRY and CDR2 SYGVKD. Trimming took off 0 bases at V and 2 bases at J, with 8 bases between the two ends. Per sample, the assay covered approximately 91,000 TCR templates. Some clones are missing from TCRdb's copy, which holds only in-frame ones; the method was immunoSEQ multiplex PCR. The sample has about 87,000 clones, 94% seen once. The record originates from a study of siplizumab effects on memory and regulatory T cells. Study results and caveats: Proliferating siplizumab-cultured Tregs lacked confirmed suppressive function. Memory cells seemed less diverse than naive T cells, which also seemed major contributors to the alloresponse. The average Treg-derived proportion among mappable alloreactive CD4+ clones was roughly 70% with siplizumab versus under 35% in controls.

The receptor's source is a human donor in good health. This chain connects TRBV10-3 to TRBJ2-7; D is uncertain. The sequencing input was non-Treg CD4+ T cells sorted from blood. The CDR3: CAISESDGPYEQYF. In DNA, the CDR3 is TGTGCCATCAGTGAGTCGGACGGACCCTACGAGCAGTACTTC.